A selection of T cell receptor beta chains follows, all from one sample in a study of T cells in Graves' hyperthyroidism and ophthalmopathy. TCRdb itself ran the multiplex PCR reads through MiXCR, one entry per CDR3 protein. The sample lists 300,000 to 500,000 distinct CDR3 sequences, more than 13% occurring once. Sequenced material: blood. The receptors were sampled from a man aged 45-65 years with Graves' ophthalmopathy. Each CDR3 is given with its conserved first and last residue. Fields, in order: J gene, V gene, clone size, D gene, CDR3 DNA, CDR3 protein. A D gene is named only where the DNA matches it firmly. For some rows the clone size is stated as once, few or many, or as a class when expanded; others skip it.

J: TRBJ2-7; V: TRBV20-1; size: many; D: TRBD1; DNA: TGCAGTGCCCCGGGACAGACCTCCTACGAGCAGTACTTC; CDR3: CSAPGQTSYEQYF
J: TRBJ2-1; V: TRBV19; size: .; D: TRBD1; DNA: TGTGCCAGTAGTATAGGGACAGGTGCACCCAATGAGCAGTTCTTC; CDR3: CASSIGTGAPNEQFF
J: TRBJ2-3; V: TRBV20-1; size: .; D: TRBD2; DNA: TGCAGTGCTAGCGGGAGGGACACAGATACGCAGTATTTT; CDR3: CSASGRDTDTQYF
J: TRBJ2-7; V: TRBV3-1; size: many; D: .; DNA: TGTGCCAGCAGCGAAGCCCCGAAGAGCTCCTACGAGCAGTACTTC; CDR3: CASSEAPKSSYEQYF
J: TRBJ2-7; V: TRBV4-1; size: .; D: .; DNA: TGCGCCAGCAGCCCCCAGGAGGGGACCCCCCTCGAGCAGTACTTC; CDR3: CASSPQEGTPLEQYF
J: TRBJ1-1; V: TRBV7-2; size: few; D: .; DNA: TGTGCCAGCCAATCCGTGAACACTGAAGCTTTCTTT; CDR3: CASQSVNTEAFF
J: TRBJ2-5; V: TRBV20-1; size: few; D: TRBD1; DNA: TGCAGTGCTAGAACCGACAGGGGTTTCCAAGAGACCCAGTACTTC; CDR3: CSARTDRGFQETQYF
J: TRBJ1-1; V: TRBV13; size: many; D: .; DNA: TGTGCCAGCAGCTTGGGAGCCACTGAAGCTTTCTTT; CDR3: CASSLGATEAFF
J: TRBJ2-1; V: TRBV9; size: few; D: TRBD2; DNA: TGTGCCAGCAGCAAAATCGGTTCTAGCGGGAGTGTCAATGAGCAGTTCTTC; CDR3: CASSKIGSSGSVNEQFF
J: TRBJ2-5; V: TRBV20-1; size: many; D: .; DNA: TGCAGTGCTCCGGGGGACTTACAAGAGACCCAGTACTTC; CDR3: CSAPGDLQETQYF
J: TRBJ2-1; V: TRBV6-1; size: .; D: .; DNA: TGTGCCAGCAGCCACCCTCCGGGACGGAGCTCCTACAATGAGCAGTTCTTC; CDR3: CASSHPPGRSSYNEQFF
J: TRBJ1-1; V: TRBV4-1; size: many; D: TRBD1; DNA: TGCGCCAGCAGCCACCGACAGGGCATGAACACTGAAGCTTTCTTT; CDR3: CASSHRQGMNTEAFF
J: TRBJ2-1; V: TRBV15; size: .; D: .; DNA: TGTGCCACCAGCAGAGAGCAGGGGAATCTCTACAATGAGCAGTTCTTC; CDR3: CATSREQGNLYNEQFF
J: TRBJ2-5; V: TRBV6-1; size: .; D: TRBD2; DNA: TGTGCCAGCAGTCCAAGACTGAGCGGGAGGGTGGAGACCCAGTACTTC; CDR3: CASSPRLSGRVETQYF
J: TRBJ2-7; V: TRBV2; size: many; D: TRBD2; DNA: TGTGCCAGCAGGAGCGGGGGAATCTCCTACGAGCAGTACTTC; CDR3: CASRSGGISYEQYF
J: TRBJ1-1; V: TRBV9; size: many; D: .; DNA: TGTGCCAGCAGCGGAGGAGGGGTGAACACTGAAGCTTTCTTT; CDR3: CASSGGGVNTEAFF
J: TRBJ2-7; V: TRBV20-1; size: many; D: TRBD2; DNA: TGCAGTGCTAAAGACGGACTAGCGTCTCCCTACGAGCAGTACTTC; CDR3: CSAKDGLASPYEQYF
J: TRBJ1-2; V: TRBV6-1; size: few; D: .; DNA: TGTGCCAGCAGTCGCACGGCGAAGGGATACTATGGCTACACCTTC; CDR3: CASSRTAKGYYGYTF
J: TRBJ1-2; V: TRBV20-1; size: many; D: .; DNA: TGCAGTGCGTGGGGGGGAGGCTATGGCTACACCTTC; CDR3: CSAWGGGYGYTF
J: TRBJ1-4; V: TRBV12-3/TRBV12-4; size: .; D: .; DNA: TGTGCCAGCAGCACTGGGACACCAGCAACTAATGAAAAACTGTTTTTT; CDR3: CASSTGTPATNEKLFF
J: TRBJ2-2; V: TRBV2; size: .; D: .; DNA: TGTGCCAGCACGATAGCCCGTGACACCGGGGAGCTGTTTTTT; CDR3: CASTIARDTGELFF
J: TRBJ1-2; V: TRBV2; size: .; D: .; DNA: TGTACCAGCGATGGTAGGGGCAACTATGGCTACACCTTC; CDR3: CTSDGRGNYGYTF
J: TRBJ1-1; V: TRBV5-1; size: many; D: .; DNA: TGCGCCAGCCACGAGGGGGGAGTAAAGAACACTGAAGCTTTCTTT; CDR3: CASHEGGVKNTEAFF
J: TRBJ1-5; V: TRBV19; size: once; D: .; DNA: TGTGCCAGTAGTATAGATCTTGGTAACCAGCCCCAGCATTTT; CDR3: CASSIDLGNQPQHF
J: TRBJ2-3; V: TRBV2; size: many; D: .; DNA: TGTGCCAGCAGCTTTACTAGGACCACAGATACGCAGTATTTT; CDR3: CASSFTRTTDTQYF
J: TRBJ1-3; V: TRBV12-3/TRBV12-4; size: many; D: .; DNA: TGTGCCAGCAGTATGGGCGTGGAAACTGGAAACACCATATATTTT; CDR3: CASSMGVETGNTIYF
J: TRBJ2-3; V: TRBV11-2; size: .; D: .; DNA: TGTGCCAGCAGCTTTGGCGGGGGCAGCACAGATACGCAGTATTTT; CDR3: CASSFGGGSTDTQYF
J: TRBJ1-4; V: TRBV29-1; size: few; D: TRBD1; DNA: TGCAGCGTCTATGGGACAGCTAATGAAAAACTGTTTTTT; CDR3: CSVYGTANEKLFF
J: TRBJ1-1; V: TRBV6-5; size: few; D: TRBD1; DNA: TGTGCCAGCAGTTATAGGGGGCGTGGGACTGAAGCTTTCTTT; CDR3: CASSYRGRGTEAFF
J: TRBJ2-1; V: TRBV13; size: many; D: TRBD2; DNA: TGTGCCAGCAGCCATCCCCCGGGACTAGCGGGAGTTTTCTACAATGAGCAGTTCTTC; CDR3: CASSHPPGLAGVFYNEQFF
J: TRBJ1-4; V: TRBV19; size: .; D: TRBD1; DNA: TGTGCCAGTAGTCGGGACAGAGGTAATGAAAAACTGTTTTTT; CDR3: CASSRDRGNEKLFF
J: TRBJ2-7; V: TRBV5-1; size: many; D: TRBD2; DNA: TGCGCCAGCAGCGGAAGGGACGGGAGGGCCTACGAGCAGTACTTC; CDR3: CASSGRDGRAYEQYF
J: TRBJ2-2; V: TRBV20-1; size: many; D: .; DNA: TGCAGTGCTAGGGACCAGGGCGTCGGGGAGCTGTTTTTT; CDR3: CSARDQGVGELFF
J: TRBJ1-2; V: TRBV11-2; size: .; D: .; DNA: TGTGCCAGCAGCTCTACCCGCCGACGCCATGGCTACACCTTC; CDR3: CASSSTRRRHGYTF
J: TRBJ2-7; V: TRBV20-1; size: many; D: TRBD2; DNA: TGCAGTGCTAGAGAGTTGGCGGGAGTATTTTACGAGCAGTACTTC; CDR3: CSARELAGVFYEQYF
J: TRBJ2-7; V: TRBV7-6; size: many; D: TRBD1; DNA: TGTGCCAGCAGCTTAGGGGCAGGGGGCAGCCTCTACGAGCAGTACTTC; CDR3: CASSLGAGGSLYEQYF
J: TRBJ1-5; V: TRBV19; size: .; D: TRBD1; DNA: TGTGCCAGTAGTAATGGACAGGGGGCCGAGCCCCAGCATTTT; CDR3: CASSNGQGAEPQHF
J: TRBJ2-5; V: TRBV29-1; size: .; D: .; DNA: TGCAGCGTTGAAGACAACCCCGGACTACCCCAGTACTTC; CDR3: CSVEDNPGLPQYF
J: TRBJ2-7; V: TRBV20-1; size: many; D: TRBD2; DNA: TGCAGTGCCTCCACCGGGACTAGCGGGAGGTCCTCCTACGAGCAGTACTTC; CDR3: CSASTGTSGRSSYEQYF
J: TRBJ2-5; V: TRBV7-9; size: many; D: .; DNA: TGTGCCAGTTACGGGTCCCAAGAGACCCAGTACTTC; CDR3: CASYGSQETQYF
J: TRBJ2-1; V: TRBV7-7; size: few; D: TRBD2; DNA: TGTGCTAGCAGCGAGGGACTAGCGGACAATGAGCAGTTCTTC; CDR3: CASSEGLADNEQFF
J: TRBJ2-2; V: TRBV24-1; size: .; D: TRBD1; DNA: TGTGCCACCAGTGATTTACCGGGACAGGGCGGTACCGGGGAGCTGTTTTTT; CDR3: CATSDLPGQGGTGELFF
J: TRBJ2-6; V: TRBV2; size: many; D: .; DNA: TGTGCCAGCAGTGAAGTCCTCTCTGGGGCCAACGTCCTGACTTTC; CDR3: CASSEVLSGANVLTF
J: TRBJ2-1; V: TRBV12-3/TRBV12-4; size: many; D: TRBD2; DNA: TGTGCCAGCGGAAAGCGGGGCGGGAGATCAAATGAGCAGTTCTTC; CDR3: CASGKRGGRSNEQFF
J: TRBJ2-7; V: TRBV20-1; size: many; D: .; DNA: TGCAGTGCTAGAACGGGCGTGAACAGCGACGAGCAGTACTTC; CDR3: CSARTGVNSDEQYF
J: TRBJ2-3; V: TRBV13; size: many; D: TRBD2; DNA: TGTGCCAGCAGCCCTGGACTAGCGGGAGGGAGCACAGATACGCAGTATTTT; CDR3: CASSPGLAGGSTDTQYF
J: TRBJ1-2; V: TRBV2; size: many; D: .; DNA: TGTGCCAGCACTGATGAGCACGACTATGGCTACACCTTC; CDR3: CASTDEHDYGYTF
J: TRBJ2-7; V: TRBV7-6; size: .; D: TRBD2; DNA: TGTGCCAGCAGCCCCAGCGGGAGGAGCTCCTACGAGCAGTACTTC; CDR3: CASSPSGRSSYEQYF
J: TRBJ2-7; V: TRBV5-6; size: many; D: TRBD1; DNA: TGTGCCAGCAGCTTGATAGGGGGCGAGTACGAGCAGTACTTC; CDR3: CASSLIGGEYEQYF
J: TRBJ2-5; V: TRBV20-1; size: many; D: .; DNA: TGCAGTGCTAGAGATCCGGGCGCAGGGTGGGTGGAGACCCAGTACTTC; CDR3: CSARDPGAGWVETQYF
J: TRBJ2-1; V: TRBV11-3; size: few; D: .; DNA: TGTGCCAGCAGCTTATTCCCTCGGGCCAATGAGCAGTTCTTC; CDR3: CASSLFPRANEQFF
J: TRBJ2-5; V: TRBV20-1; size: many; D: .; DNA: TGCAGTGCTAGACCAACGGTGGTTGGGGGACGTCAGTACTTC; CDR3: CSARPTVVGGRQYF
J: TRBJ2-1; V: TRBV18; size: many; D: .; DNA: TGTGCCAGCTCATCCGGTACAGAGCAGTTCTTC; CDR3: CASSSGTEQFF
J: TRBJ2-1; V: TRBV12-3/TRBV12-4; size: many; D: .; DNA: TGTGCCAGCAGTACCCCCGGGACACGTTCCTACAATGAGCAGTTCTTC; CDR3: CASSTPGTRSYNEQFF
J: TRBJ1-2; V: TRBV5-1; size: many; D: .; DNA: TGCGCCAGCAGCAAGGGCAGGGGAGTCGACCTCTATGGCTACACCTTC; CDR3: CASSKGRGVDLYGYTF
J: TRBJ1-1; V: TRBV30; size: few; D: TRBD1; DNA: TGTGCCTGGAGGGCGGACAGGGGGAACACTGAAGCTTTCTTT; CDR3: CAWRADRGNTEAFF
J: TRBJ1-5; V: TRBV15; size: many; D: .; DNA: TGTGCCACCAGCAGAGATCGGGTGTTTAGCAATCAGCCCCAGCATTTT; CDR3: CATSRDRVFSNQPQHF
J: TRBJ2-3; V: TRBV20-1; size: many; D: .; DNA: TGCAGTGCTGCCAACCTAGGACTGTCCTCTAGCACAGATACGCAGTATTTT; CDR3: CSAANLGLSSSTDTQYF
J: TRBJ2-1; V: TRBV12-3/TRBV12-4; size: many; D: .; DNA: TGTGCCAGCAGTTTAGTCTACAATGAGCAGTTCTTC; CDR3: CASSLVYNEQFF